This T cell receptor (beta chain) was obtained from a study of vaccination and CD4 T cells after COVID-19. Study overall: Stimuli were overlapping spike peptide pools of SARS-CoV-2 and three common cold coronaviruses (HCoV-NL63, HCoV-OC43, HCoV-229E).

Study-level points and caveats: Spike mono-reactivity was shown by 304 of 307 vaccine-specific clones in convalescent patients.

This CDR3 spans 14 amino acids. The V and J ends lost 5 bases and 0 bases respectively, with 8 bases between them. Germline V gene data show CDR1 as MNHNS and CDR2 as SASEGT. With respect to this clonotype: Its antigen is not identified.

With the Oncomine TCR Beta short-read assay, DNA from cultured CD4+ T cells was sequenced. DNA came from CD4+ T cells after culture. TCRdb re-derived calls from the PCR reads in MiXCR, one entry per CDR3 protein. The sample lists around 7,000 distinct CDR3 sequences, about a third occurring once. Sample treatment: approximately 9-day PBMC culture with coronavirus spike peptide pools or control peptides (ViraFEST assay). Prior to the COVID-19 pandemic (2011-2018), the unexposed donor's CD4+ T cells were collected. Antigen-specific T cell expansion with peptide pools preceded TCR sequencing in the ViraFEST approach.

Sequenced: CD4+ T cells from blood, cultured in vitro. The TCR sequence derives from a human donor in good health. The genes are TRBV6-1 and TRBJ1-3; weak D call: TRBD1 (6 bases). CDR3 nucleotide sequence: TGTGCCAGCAGTACAGGGCACTCTGGAAACACCATATATTTT. Translating it yields CASSTGHSGNTIYF.